There are many counts of the clone carrying this T cell receptor (beta chain). What it binds is unknown. This record belongs to a study of CD8+ T cells in alopecia areata. Across the study: Tofacitinib was taken orally by treated patients, and the dose was 5 to 10 mg twice daily. Findings and limits, study-wide: In scalp and blood, many expanded lesional clones persisted during tofacitinib. Tofacitinib produced a significant decrease in scalp clonality and in expanded CD8+ clones among the top 100.

Treatment specified: oral pan-JAK inhibitor, 5-10 mg twice daily. Sorting of PBMCs yielded the CD4+ and CD8+ T cells. V was clipped by 6 bases and J by 3 bases; unmatched bases: 6. Germline V gene lookup returns CDR1 MNHEY and CDR2 SVGAGI. This CDR3 comprises 15 residues. The authors extracted RNA and reverse transcribed it into cDNA as the sequencing template. Generated by immunoSEQ multiplex PCR, the TCRdb table keeps only in-frame clones and is missing some. The sample records fewer than 250,000 clones, approximately 40% being singletons. This clonotype originated in a human donor with alopecia areata. This sample comprised CD4+ T cells sorted from blood, obtained at roughly week 36, from a patient treated with tofacitinib. The J gene is TRBJ2-5, the V gene TRBV6-5; 11 bases align to TRBD2. The CDR3 here is CASSPGGLAEETQYF. CDR3 coding DNA: TGTGCCAGCAGCCCAGGGGGACTAGCGGAAGAGACCCAGTACTTC.